One T cell receptor (beta chain) is described in this entry. This entry is derived from a study of technical replicates of blood from four donors. The data were produced by immunoSEQ multiplex PCR, yet TCRdb's version contains in-frame clones alone and is incomplete. The sample comprises over 75,000 clones, roughly 95% of which are singletons, and about 0.24% rests with the top ten. This sequence originates from a human donor in good health. Sequenced input: T cells isolated from PBMCs.

CDR3 coding DNA: TGTGCCAGCAGCGTGCGGCTAGCGGGGGCCACAGATACGCAGTATTTT. Translation: CASSVRLAGATDTQYF. The rearrangement joins TRBV9 to TRBJ2-3; TRBD2 aligns across 10 bases. Trimming at V came to 2 bases and at J to 2 bases, leaving 5 bases not matched to a gene. This CDR3 is built from 16 residues. In germline, CDR1 is SGDLS, CDR2 YYNGEE.